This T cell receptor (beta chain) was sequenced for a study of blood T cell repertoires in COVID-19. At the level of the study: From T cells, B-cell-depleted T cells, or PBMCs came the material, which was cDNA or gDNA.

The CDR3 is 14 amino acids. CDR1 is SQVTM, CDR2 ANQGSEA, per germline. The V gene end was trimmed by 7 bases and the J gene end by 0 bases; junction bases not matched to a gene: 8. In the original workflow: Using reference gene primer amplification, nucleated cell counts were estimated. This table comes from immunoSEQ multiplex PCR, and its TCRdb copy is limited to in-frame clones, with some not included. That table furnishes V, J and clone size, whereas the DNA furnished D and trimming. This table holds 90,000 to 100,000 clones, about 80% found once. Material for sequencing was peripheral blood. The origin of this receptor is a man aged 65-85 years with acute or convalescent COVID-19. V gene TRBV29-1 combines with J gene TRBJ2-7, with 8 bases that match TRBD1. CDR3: CSAATGVASYEQYF. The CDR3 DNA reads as TGCAGCGCCGCGACAGGGGTCGCCTCCTACGAGCAGTACTTC.